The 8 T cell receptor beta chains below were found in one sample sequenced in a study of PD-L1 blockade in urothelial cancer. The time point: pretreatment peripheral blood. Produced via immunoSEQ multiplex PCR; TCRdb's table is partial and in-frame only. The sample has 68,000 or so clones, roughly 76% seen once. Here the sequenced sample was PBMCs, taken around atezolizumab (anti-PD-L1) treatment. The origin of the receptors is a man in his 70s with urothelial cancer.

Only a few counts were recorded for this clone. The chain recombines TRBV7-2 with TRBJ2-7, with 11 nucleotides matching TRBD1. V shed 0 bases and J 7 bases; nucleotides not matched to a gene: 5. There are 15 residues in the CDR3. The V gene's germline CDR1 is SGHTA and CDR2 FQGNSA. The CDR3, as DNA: TGTGCCAGCAGCTTAGCCGGACAGGGGGCAGGAGAGCAGTACTTC. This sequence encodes CASSLAGQGAGEQYF.

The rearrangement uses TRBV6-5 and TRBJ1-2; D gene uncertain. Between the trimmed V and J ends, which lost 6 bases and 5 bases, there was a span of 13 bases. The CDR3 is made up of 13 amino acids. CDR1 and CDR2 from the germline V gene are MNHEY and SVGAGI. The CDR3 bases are TGTGCCAGCAGGCTTACAGTGTTGTATGGCTACACCTTC. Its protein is CASRLTVLYGYTF.

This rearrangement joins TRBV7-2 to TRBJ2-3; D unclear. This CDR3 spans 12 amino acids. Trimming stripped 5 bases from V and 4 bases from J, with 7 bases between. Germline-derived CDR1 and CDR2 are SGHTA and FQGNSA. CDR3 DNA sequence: TGTGCCAGCAGCCCCCCGTCAGATACGCAGTATTTT. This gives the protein CASSPPSDTQYF.

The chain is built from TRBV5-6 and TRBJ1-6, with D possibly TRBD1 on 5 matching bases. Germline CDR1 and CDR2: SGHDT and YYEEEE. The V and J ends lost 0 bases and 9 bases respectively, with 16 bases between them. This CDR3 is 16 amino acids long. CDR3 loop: CASSLALSRVGSPLHF. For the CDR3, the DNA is TGTGCCAGCAGCTTGGCTCTGTCCAGGGTGGGTTCACCCCTCCACTTT.

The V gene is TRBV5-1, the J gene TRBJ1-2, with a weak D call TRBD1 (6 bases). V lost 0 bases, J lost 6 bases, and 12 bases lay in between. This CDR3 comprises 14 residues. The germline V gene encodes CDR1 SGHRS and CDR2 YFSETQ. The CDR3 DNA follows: TGCGCCAGCAGCTTGGGGGCAGGGGCGAATGGCTACACCTTC. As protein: CASSLGAGANGYTF.

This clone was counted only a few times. CDR3 coding DNA: TGTGCCAGTGGTCGGGGGACCTACGAGCAGTACTTC. Translated: CASGRGTYEQYF. The chain is built from TRBV2 and TRBJ2-7; tentatively, D is TRBD2 (6 bases). Trimming removed 9 bases from V and 2 bases from J, with 11 bases in between. Germline V CDR1 and CDR2: SNHLY, FYNNEI. CDR3 size: 12 residues.

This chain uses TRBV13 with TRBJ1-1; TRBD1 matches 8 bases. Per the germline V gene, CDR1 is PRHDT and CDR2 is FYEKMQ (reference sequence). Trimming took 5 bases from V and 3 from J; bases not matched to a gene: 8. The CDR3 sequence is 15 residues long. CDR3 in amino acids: CASSRPGQGYTEAFF. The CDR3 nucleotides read TGTGCCAGCAGCCGCCCTGGACAGGGCTACACTGAAGCTTTCTTT.

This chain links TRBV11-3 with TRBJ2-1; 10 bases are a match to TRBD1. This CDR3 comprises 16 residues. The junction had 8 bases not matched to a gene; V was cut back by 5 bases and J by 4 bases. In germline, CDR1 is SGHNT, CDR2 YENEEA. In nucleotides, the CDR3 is TGTGCCAGCAGCGCCCAGACAGGGGGCTTGTACAATGAGCAGTTCTTC. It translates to CASSAQTGGLYNEQFF.